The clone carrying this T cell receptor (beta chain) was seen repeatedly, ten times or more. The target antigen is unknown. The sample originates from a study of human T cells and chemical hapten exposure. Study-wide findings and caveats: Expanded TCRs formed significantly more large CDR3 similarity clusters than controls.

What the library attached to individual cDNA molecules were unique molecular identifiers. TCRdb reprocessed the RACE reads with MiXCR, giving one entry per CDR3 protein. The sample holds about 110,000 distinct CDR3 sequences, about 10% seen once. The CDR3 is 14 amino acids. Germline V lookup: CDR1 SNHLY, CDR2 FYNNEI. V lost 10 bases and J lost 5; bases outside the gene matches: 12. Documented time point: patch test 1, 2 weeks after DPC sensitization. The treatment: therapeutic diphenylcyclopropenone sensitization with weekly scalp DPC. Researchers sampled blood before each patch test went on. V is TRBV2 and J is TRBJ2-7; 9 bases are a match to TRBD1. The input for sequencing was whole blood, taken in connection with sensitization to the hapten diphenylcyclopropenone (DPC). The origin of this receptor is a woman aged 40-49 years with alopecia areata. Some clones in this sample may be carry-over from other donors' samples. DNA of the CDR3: TGTGCCACCGAACCCAACAGGGGGCCGGACGAGCAGTACTTC. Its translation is CATEPNRGPDEQYF.